These 10 T cell receptor beta chains were all obtained from the same sample, sequenced in a study of persistence of HIV-infected CD4 T cells. Cells were stimulated with overlapping HIV-1 Gag 15-mer peptides. CD40L-negative CD69-negative CD45RO-high memory CD4+ T cells were sorted as populations depleted of antigen-responding cells. Which antigens these TCRs recognize remains unknown. The libraries were made with immunoSEQ version 4 in survey mode. Repertoires were generated with immunoSEQ multiplex PCR, while TCRdb's copy carries only in-frame clones and drops some. The sample has approximately 35,000 clones; approximately 78% are singletons. This specimen consisted of cultured CD4+ T cells from PBMCs, obtained from a patient who received antiretroviral therapy. All receptors derive from an adult with HIV. The donor label of this sample is uncertain.

The rearrangement joins TRBV7-9 to TRBJ1-1, with 9 bases fitting TRBD1. This CDR3 comprises 11 residues. CDR1 SEHNR and CDR2 FQNEAQ come from the germline V gene (reference sequence). Unmatched junction bases numbered 3, after V lost 5 bases and J lost 11 bases. CDR3 nucleotide sequence: TGTGCCAGCAGCCTCGACAGGGGGGCTTTCTTT. The encoded protein is CASSLDRGAFF.

V is TRBV5-4 and J is TRBJ1-5; 7 bases match TRBD1. There are 15 residues in the CDR3. The ends lost 0 bases at V and 6 bases at J; junction bases unmatched: 6. Germline-derived CDR1 and CDR2 are SGHNT and YYREEE (reference sequence). The CDR3 bases are TGTGCCAGCAGCTTGGGTCTCCAGGGGGGTCAGCCCCAGCATTTT. Its translation is CASSLGLQGGQPQHF.

This chain connects TRBV7-8 to TRBJ2-1; D is unresolved. The CDR3 length is 16 residues. Per the germline V gene, CDR1 is SGHVS and CDR2 is FQNEAQ. V lost 2 bases and J 3 bases, leaving 14 bases between the germline ends. The CDR3 DNA reads TGTGCCAGCAGCTTACCCGACAACCCGCGCTACAATGAGCAGTTCTTC. Amino acids: CASSLPDNPRYNEQFF.

CDR3 nucleotides: TGTGCCATCAGTGAGGACAGGGGGAGGTATGGCTACACCTTC. Translating gives CAISEDRGRYGYTF. The rearrangement links TRBV10-3 to TRBJ1-2, with 9 nucleotides matching TRBD1. Germline V gene sequence: CDR1 ENHRY, CDR2 SYGVKD. V was clipped by 2 bases and J by 5 bases; unmatched bases: 3. The CDR3 consists of 14 residues.

The J gene is TRBJ2-5, the V gene TRBV6-1; D not certain. With 1 base removed from V and 2 bases from J, the gap between germline ends came to 5 bases. The CDR3 has 13 residues. The germline V gene encodes CDR1 MNHNS and CDR2 SASEGT. The CDR3 reads CASSEGRQETQYF. In nucleotides, the CDR3 is TGTGCCAGCAGTGAAGGACGACAAGAGACCCAGTACTTC.

The V gene is TRBV2, the J gene TRBJ1-2; 11 nucleotides agree with TRBD1. Germline trimming cut 6 bases from V and 8 bases from J; bases unmatched to any gene: 5. There are 13 residues in the CDR3. Germline CDR1 SNHLY, CDR2 FYNNEI. The CDR3 reads CASRGQGAGGYTF. The CDR3 nucleotides read TGTGCCAGCAGAGGACAGGGGGCCGGGGGCTACACCTTC.

The V call is TRBV7-2, the J call TRBJ1-5; tentative D call: TRBD1 (5 bases). CDR3 length: 17 amino acids. Trimming took 2 bases from V and 2 from J, leaving 16 bases between them. Germline V lookup: CDR1 SGHTA, CDR2 FQGNSA. The chain's CDR3 is CASSLSGGPFGNQPQHF. The CDR3 nucleotides are TGTGCCAGCAGCTTATCCGGGGGACCGTTTGGCAATCAGCCCCAGCATTTT.

The V gene is TRBV11-2, the J gene TRBJ2-7; D is unresolved. Trimming cost V 1 base and J 1 base, with 5 bases left between them. The CDR3 consists of 13 residues. Looked up from germline, CDR1 is SGHAT and CDR2 is FQNNGV. CDR3 sequence (DNA): TGTGCCAGCAGCTTAGCCAGGTCCTACGAGCAGTACTTC. It codes for CASSLARSYEQYF.

This clone was observed a few times. This sequence joins TRBV25-1 and TRBJ1-6; D gene ambiguous. Trimming left V 1 base short and J 4 bases short, with 8 bases between. CDR1 is MGHDK and CDR2 is SYGVNS in the germline V gene. The CDR3 contains 15 residues. The CDR3 sequence is CASSELTGYNSPLHF. The CDR3 region has the DNA TGTGCCAGCAGTGAATTGACCGGATATAATTCACCCCTCCACTTT.

The chain combines TRBV12-3 or TRBV12-4 with TRBJ1-5; D possibly corresponds to TRBD1 (5 bases). Trimming took off 5 bases at V and 7 bases at J, with 12 bases between the two ends. The CDR3 has 13 amino acids. The CDR3 region has the DNA TGTGCCAGCAGTGTGACAGTGGGCCAGCCCCAGCATTTT. This sequence encodes CASSVTVGQPQHF.